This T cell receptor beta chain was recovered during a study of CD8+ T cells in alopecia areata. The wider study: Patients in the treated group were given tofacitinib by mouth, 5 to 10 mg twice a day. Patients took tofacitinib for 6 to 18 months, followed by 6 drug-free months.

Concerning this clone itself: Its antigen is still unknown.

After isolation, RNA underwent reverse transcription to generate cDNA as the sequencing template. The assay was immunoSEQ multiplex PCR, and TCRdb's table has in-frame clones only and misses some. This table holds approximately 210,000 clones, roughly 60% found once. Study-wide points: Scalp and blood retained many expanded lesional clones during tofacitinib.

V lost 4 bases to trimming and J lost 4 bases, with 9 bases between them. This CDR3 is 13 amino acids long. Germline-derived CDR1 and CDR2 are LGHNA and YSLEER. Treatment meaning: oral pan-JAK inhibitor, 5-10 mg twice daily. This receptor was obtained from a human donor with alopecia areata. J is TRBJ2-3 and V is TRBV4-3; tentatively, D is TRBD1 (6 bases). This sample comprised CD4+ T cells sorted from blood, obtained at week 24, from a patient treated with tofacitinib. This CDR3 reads CASSPQGADTQYF. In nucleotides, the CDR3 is TGCGCCAGCAGCCCACAGGGAGCAGATACGCAGTATTTT.